These T cell receptor beta chains were read from a single sample in a study of T-cell reconstitution after alpha-beta-depleted transplantation in children. Via MiXCR, TCRdb re-called the PCR reads, giving one row per CDR3 protein. Among some 440,000 distinct CDR3 sequences listed, under 20% were seen once. Here the sequenced sample was PBMCs, mostly from graft donor cells, taken 360 days after TCRalphabeta/CD19-depleted stem cell transplant. The receptors come from a boy in the first two years of life who had a stem cell transplant for Wiskott-Aldrich syndrome, so the T cells may come from the graft donor. CDR3s include the opening cysteine and the closing phenylalanine or tryptophan. Each record gives: V gene, clone size, D gene, J gene, CDR3 DNA, CDR3 protein. The D gene is left open where the match is weak. The size of a clone is reported for some rows only, either as once, few or many, or as a class for expanded clones.

v_call: TRBV7-4; clone_size: once; d_call: TRBD1; j_call: TRBJ2-1; cdr3_nt: TGTGCCTTCTCCCCGGGACAGGGCTCTCTTGGGGGCTACAATGAGCAGTTCTTC; cdr3_aa: CAFSPGQGSLGGYNEQFF
v_call: TRBV5-1; clone_size: few; d_call: TRBD1; j_call: TRBJ2-2; cdr3_nt: TGCGCCAGCCGATATGGCCCCACAGGGGCGAACACCGGGGAGCTGTTTTTT; cdr3_aa: CASRYGPTGANTGELFF
v_call: TRBV12-3/TRBV12-4; clone_size: NA; d_call: TRBD1; j_call: TRBJ1-4; cdr3_nt: TGTGCCAGCATGGCGACAGGGGGAAATGAAAAACTGTTTTTT; cdr3_aa: CASMATGGNEKLFF
v_call: TRBV12-3/TRBV12-4; clone_size: few; d_call: TRBD1; j_call: TRBJ1-2; cdr3_nt: TGTGCCAGCAGACGACAGGGGGCGACTAACTATGGCTACACCTTC; cdr3_aa: CASRRQGATNYGYTF
v_call: TRBV7-9; clone_size: few; d_call: TRBD1; j_call: TRBJ2-7; cdr3_nt: TGTGCCAGCAGCATAAAGGGACAGGGGGTGTACGAGCAGTACTTC; cdr3_aa: CASSIKGQGVYEQYF
v_call: TRBV18; clone_size: NA; d_call: TRBD2; j_call: TRBJ2-2; cdr3_nt: TGTGCCAGCTCATCACTAGCGGGAAGCATCGGGGAGCTGTTTTTT; cdr3_aa: CASSSLAGSIGELFF
v_call: TRBV7-9; clone_size: few; d_call: NA; j_call: TRBJ2-7; cdr3_nt: TGTGCCAGCAGCTTCGGCCAGTACGAGCAGTACTTC; cdr3_aa: CASSFGQYEQYF
v_call: TRBV3-1; clone_size: few; d_call: NA; j_call: TRBJ2-4; cdr3_nt: TGTGCCAGCAGCCAATGGGCGGAGGGGGGGATTCAGTACTTC; cdr3_aa: CASSQWAEGGIQYF
v_call: TRBV7-8; clone_size: NA; d_call: TRBD2; j_call: TRBJ2-5; cdr3_nt: TGTGCCAGCAGCAACTGGGGACTAGCGGGAGAAGAGACCCAGTACTTC; cdr3_aa: CASSNWGLAGEETQYF
v_call: TRBV3-1; clone_size: few; d_call: TRBD1; j_call: TRBJ2-1; cdr3_nt: TGTGCCAGCAGCCCCTGGACAGGGAGGTTCGGATACAATGAGCAGTTCTTC; cdr3_aa: CASSPWTGRFGYNEQFF
v_call: TRBV12-3/TRBV12-4; clone_size: few; d_call: NA; j_call: TRBJ2-7; cdr3_nt: TGTGCCAGCAGTTTACCCCCGAGGTACGAGCAGTACTTC; cdr3_aa: CASSLPPRYEQYF
v_call: TRBV5-1; clone_size: many; d_call: NA; j_call: TRBJ2-7; cdr3_nt: TGCGCCAGCAGCTTGGGGCGCGAGCAGTACTTC; cdr3_aa: CASSLGREQYF
v_call: TRBV20-1; clone_size: NA; d_call: NA; j_call: TRBJ2-2; cdr3_nt: TGCAGTGCTAGTGAATTGTTTTCCGGGGAGCTGTTTTTT; cdr3_aa: CSASELFSGELFF
v_call: TRBV12-3/TRBV12-4; clone_size: many; d_call: NA; j_call: TRBJ2-1; cdr3_nt: TGTGCCAGCAGTTTCCCAGGGGATGAGCAGTTCTTC; cdr3_aa: CASSFPGDEQFF
v_call: TRBV20-1; clone_size: NA; d_call: TRBD1; j_call: TRBJ2-7; cdr3_nt: TGCAGTGCTAGCAGGACAGGTACCTACGAGCAGTACTTC; cdr3_aa: CSASRTGTYEQYF
v_call: TRBV4-1; clone_size: NA; d_call: NA; j_call: TRBJ2-1; cdr3_nt: TGCGCCAGCAGCCAAGATCCTGGATACCCCGGTGGGTTCTTC; cdr3_aa: CASSQDPGYPGGFF
v_call: TRBV4-3; clone_size: few; d_call: TRBD1; j_call: TRBJ2-2; cdr3_nt: TGCGCCAGCAGCCGACAGGGCGGGTACACCGGGGAGCTGTTTTTT; cdr3_aa: CASSRQGGYTGELFF
v_call: TRBV29-1; clone_size: NA; d_call: TRBD2; j_call: TRBJ2-1; cdr3_nt: TGCAGCGCGGGACTAGCGGGAGGTCCCTACAATGAGCAGTTCTTC; cdr3_aa: CSAGLAGGPYNEQFF
v_call: TRBV6-2/TRBV6-3; clone_size: NA; d_call: TRBD1; j_call: TRBJ2-7; cdr3_nt: TGTGCCAGCAGTTACTACGGGACAGGGGGCTACGAGCAGTACTTC; cdr3_aa: CASSYYGTGGYEQYF
v_call: TRBV11-3; clone_size: NA; d_call: NA; j_call: TRBJ2-3; cdr3_nt: TGTGCCAGCAGCTTAGATCATCTGAACACAGATACGCAGTATTTT; cdr3_aa: CASSLDHLNTDTQYF
v_call: TRBV5-1; clone_size: NA; d_call: NA; j_call: TRBJ2-6; cdr3_nt: TGCGCCAGCAATAGACCTGGGGCCAACGTCCTGACTTTC; cdr3_aa: CASNRPGANVLTF
v_call: TRBV3-1; clone_size: few; d_call: NA; j_call: TRBJ2-5; cdr3_nt: TGTGCCAGCAGCCAAGGTAGCAGGGTAACACAGGAGTACTTC; cdr3_aa: CASSQGSRVTQEYF
v_call: TRBV2; clone_size: NA; d_call: NA; j_call: TRBJ2-5; cdr3_nt: TGTGCCAGCAGAGAGGACCGCGGCGTTCGGGAGACCCAGTACTTC; cdr3_aa: CASREDRGVRETQYF
v_call: TRBV11-1; clone_size: NA; d_call: TRBD2; j_call: TRBJ2-5; cdr3_nt: TGTGCCAGCAGCTCCGAGACTAGCTCTAACTGGTACCAAGAGACCCAGTACTTC; cdr3_aa: CASSSETSSNWYQETQYF
v_call: TRBV20-1; clone_size: NA; d_call: NA; j_call: TRBJ2-3; cdr3_nt: TGCAGTGCTAGAGATTCTAGGGGGGCCGGAGATACGCAGTATTTT; cdr3_aa: CSARDSRGAGDTQYF
v_call: TRBV12-3/TRBV12-4; clone_size: many; d_call: TRBD1; j_call: TRBJ2-1; cdr3_nt: TGTGCCAGCAGTCACCCGGGACAGGGCTACAATGAGCAGTTCTTC; cdr3_aa: CASSHPGQGYNEQFF
v_call: TRBV10-3; clone_size: NA; d_call: NA; j_call: TRBJ2-7; cdr3_nt: TGTGCCATAGCCCCCGTTGGGATGACCTACGACCAGTACTTC; cdr3_aa: CAIAPVGMTYDQYF
v_call: TRBV7-8; clone_size: NA; d_call: NA; j_call: TRBJ2-5; cdr3_nt: TGTGCCAGCAGCAAGAGTGGGACATCTGAGGCCCAGTACTTC; cdr3_aa: CASSKSGTSEAQYF
v_call: TRBV2; clone_size: NA; d_call: TRBD1; j_call: TRBJ2-1; cdr3_nt: TGTGCCAGCAGTGAAAGGACAGGGGGCCTCGAGCAGTTCTTC; cdr3_aa: CASSERTGGLEQFF
v_call: TRBV29-1; clone_size: few; d_call: TRBD1; j_call: TRBJ2-1; cdr3_nt: TGCAGCGTCTACAGGGGCTCCTACAATGAGCAGTTCTTC; cdr3_aa: CSVYRGSYNEQFF
v_call: TRBV5-1; clone_size: many; d_call: NA; j_call: TRBJ2-7; cdr3_nt: TGTGCCAGCAGCTTGGAGGCAGGAGCCTACGAGCAGTACTTC; cdr3_aa: CASSLEAGAYEQYF
v_call: TRBV7-2; clone_size: many; d_call: NA; j_call: TRBJ2-7; cdr3_nt: TGTGCCAGCAGCTTAGCGGCAGCCTACGAGCAGTACTTC; cdr3_aa: CASSLAAAYEQYF
v_call: TRBV11-2; clone_size: NA; d_call: TRBD2; j_call: TRBJ2-7; cdr3_nt: TGTGCCAGCAGTTCCTCCGGGACTAGGTACGAGCAGTACTTC; cdr3_aa: CASSSSGTRYEQYF
v_call: TRBV4-2; clone_size: NA; d_call: NA; j_call: TRBJ2-3; cdr3_nt: TGTGCCAGCAGCCAAACAGGGTCAGATACGCAGTATTTT; cdr3_aa: CASSQTGSDTQYF
v_call: TRBV5-5; clone_size: NA; d_call: NA; j_call: TRBJ2-5; cdr3_nt: TGTGCCAGCAGCTTTAAGGGGACAGAGACCCAGTACTTC; cdr3_aa: CASSFKGTETQYF
v_call: TRBV4-3; clone_size: many; d_call: NA; j_call: TRBJ2-5; cdr3_nt: TGCGCCAGCAGCCAGATACAGGGTTATGGAGAGACCCAGTACTTC; cdr3_aa: CASSQIQGYGETQYF
v_call: TRBV2; clone_size: NA; d_call: NA; j_call: TRBJ2-5; cdr3_nt: TGTGCCAGCAGTGACAGTGAGGGAGAGACCCAGTACTTC; cdr3_aa: CASSDSEGETQYF
v_call: TRBV20-1; clone_size: few; d_call: TRBD2; j_call: TRBJ2-1; cdr3_nt: TGCAGTGCTAGTAGACTAGCGGGAGTGACTGAGCAGTTCTTC; cdr3_aa: CSASRLAGVTEQFF
v_call: TRBV4-1; clone_size: many; d_call: NA; j_call: TRBJ2-7; cdr3_nt: TGCGCCAGCAGCCCGCGGACCACCTACGAGCAGTACTTC; cdr3_aa: CASSPRTTYEQYF
v_call: TRBV10-3; clone_size: NA; d_call: TRBD1; j_call: TRBJ2-1; cdr3_nt: TGTGCCATCAGTCGGCCGGGACAGGGGCTGTACAATGAGCAGTTCTTC; cdr3_aa: CAISRPGQGLYNEQFF
v_call: TRBV6-5; clone_size: few; d_call: NA; j_call: TRBJ2-1; cdr3_nt: TGTGCCAGCACTGAACGAAATGAGCAGTTCTTC; cdr3_aa: CASTERNEQFF
v_call: TRBV20-1; clone_size: few; d_call: NA; j_call: TRBJ1-6; cdr3_nt: TGCAGTGCTAGAGCACACTCGAGGGAACGTAATTCACCCCTCCACTTT; cdr3_aa: CSARAHSRERNSPLHF
v_call: TRBV29-1; clone_size: few; d_call: NA; j_call: TRBJ2-7; cdr3_nt: TGCAGCGTTGTTCTGGGGGGCTTGCAGTACTTC; cdr3_aa: CSVVLGGLQYF
v_call: TRBV21-1; clone_size: few; d_call: NA; j_call: TRBJ2-7; cdr3_nt: TGTGCCAGCAGCACTCTGCTAGCGTCATCCTACGAGCAGTACTTC; cdr3_aa: CASSTLLASSYEQYF
v_call: TRBV7-6; clone_size: few; d_call: NA; j_call: TRBJ2-5; cdr3_nt: TGTGCCAGCAGCTTAGAAGCCGCGACAGCAGGCCAAGAGACCCAGTACTTC; cdr3_aa: CASSLEAATAGQETQYF
v_call: TRBV6-5; clone_size: few; d_call: NA; j_call: TRBJ2-1; cdr3_nt: TGTGCCAGCAGTTACGATTTATACAGAAGGGAGCAGTTCTTC; cdr3_aa: CASSYDLYRREQFF
v_call: TRBV27; clone_size: few; d_call: TRBD2; j_call: TRBJ2-3; cdr3_nt: TGTGCCAGCAGTGGGCTAGCGGGGACCCATACGCAGTATTTT; cdr3_aa: CASSGLAGTHTQYF
v_call: TRBV5-1; clone_size: few; d_call: NA; j_call: TRBJ2-3; cdr3_nt: TGCGCCAGCAGCTTGGAACTCCAAACGCAGTATTTT; cdr3_aa: CASSLELQTQYF
v_call: TRBV4-1; clone_size: few; d_call: TRBD1; j_call: TRBJ2-3; cdr3_nt: TGCGCCAGCAGCCAAGACAGGAACAGGGGGCAGAGCACAGATACGCAGTATTTT; cdr3_aa: CASSQDRNRGQSTDTQYF
v_call: TRBV25-1; clone_size: few; d_call: NA; j_call: TRBJ1-3; cdr3_nt: TGTGCCAGCACCGACGGGGGGGGCGGAGCTGGAAACACCATATATTTT; cdr3_aa: CASTDGGGGAGNTIYF
v_call: TRBV12-3/TRBV12-4; clone_size: few; d_call: TRBD2; j_call: TRBJ2-3; cdr3_nt: TGTGCCAGCAGCGGGACTAGCGCCACAGATACGCAGTATTTT; cdr3_aa: CASSGTSATDTQYF
v_call: TRBV12-3/TRBV12-4; clone_size: many; d_call: NA; j_call: TRBJ1-5; cdr3_nt: TGTGCCAGCAGTTTAAGACCTTGGAACCTTAACAATCAGCCCCAGCATTTT; cdr3_aa: CASSLRPWNLNNQPQHF
v_call: TRBV6-2/TRBV6-3; clone_size: NA; d_call: TRBD1; j_call: TRBJ2-1; cdr3_nt: TGTGCCAGCAGTTACCCGGGACAGGGCTACAATGAGCAGTTCTTC; cdr3_aa: CASSYPGQGYNEQFF